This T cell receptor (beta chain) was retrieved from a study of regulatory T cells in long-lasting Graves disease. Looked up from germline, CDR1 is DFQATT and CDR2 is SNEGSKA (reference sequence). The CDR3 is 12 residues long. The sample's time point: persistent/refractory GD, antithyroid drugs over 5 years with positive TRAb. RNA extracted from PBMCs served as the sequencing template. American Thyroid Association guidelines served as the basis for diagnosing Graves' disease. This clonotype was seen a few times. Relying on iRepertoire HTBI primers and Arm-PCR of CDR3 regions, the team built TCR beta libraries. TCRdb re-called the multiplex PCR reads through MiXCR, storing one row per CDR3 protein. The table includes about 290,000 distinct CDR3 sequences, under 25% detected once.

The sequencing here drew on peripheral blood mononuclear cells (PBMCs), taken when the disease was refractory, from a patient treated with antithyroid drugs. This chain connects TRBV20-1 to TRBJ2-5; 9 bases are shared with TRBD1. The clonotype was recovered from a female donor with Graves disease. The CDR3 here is CKPGQGSETQYF. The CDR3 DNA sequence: TGCAAGCCGGGACAGGGCTCAGAGACCCAGTACTTC.